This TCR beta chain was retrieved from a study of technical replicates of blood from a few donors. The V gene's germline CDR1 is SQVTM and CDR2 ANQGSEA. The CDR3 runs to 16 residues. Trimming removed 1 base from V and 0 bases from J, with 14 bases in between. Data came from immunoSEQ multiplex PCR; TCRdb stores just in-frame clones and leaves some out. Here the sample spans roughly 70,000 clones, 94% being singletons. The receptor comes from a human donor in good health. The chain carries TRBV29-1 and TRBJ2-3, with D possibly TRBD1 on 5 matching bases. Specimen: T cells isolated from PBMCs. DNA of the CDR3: TGCAGCGTTGAAGTACATAGGGGCAGAAGCACAGATACGCAGTATTTT. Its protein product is CSVEVHRGRSTDTQYF.